The 14 T cell receptor beta chains below all came from one sample that was sequenced in a study of blood T cells in healthy people across ages. Through a sample-barcoded 5' primer and a J-beta primer mix, a second PCR was run for roughly 6 to 11 cycles. TCRdb analysed the 5' RACE reads with MiXCR anew, one entry per CDR3 protein. The repertoire holds over 500,000 distinct CDR3 sequences, with about 29% as singletons. These data are also associated with another study on T cells of mothers and their children.

What was sequenced was blood. The receptors stem from a boy between 2 and 15 years old in good health.

Of note for this clonotype: The conserved phenylalanine or tryptophan is not found at the CDR3 terminus, so this likely reflects a read error. The rearrangement uses TRBV12-3 or TRBV12-4 and TRBJ2-3; 9 positions match TRBD2. This CDR3 has 14 amino acids. Losses at the gene ends were 5 bases for V and 4 bases for J; bases not matched to a gene: 4. CDR3 protein: CASSGIAGADTQYS. CDR3 nucleotide sequence: TGTGCCAGCAGTGGCATAGCGGGAGCAGATACGCAGTATTCT.

The genes are TRBV19 and TRBJ2-7; 10 positions agree with TRBD2. Germline trimming cut 4 bases from V and 3 bases from J; bases unmatched to any gene: 15. CDR1 LNHDA and CDR2 SQIVND come from the germline V gene (reference sequence). This CDR3 comprises 18 residues. Here the CDR3 reads CASSKNFLFLAGVYEQYF. For the CDR3, the DNA is TGTGCCAGTAGTAAAAACTTCCTATTCCTAGCGGGAGTCTACGAGCAGTACTTC.

The V and J genes are TRBV10-2 and TRBJ2-3; TRBD2 matches 7 bases. V lost 7 bases to trimming and J lost 1 base; unmatched junction nucleotides: 2. Looked up from germline, CDR1 is WSHSY and CDR2 is SAAADI. The CDR3 totals 13 residues. CDR3 DNA: TGCGCCAGCAATAGCGGGCGCACAGATACGCAGTATTTT. Translation: CASNSGRTDTQYF.

This clonotype was recorded a few times. Given the absence of the conserved phenylalanine or tryptophan at the CDR3 end, a read error is likely. The chain joins TRBV7-9 to TRBJ1-1, with D perhaps TRBD1 (5 bases). Trimming stripped 1 base from V and 10 bases from J, with 10 bases between. The CDR3 is 12 amino acids. Germline assignment: CDR1 SEHNR and CDR2 FQNEAQ (reference sequence). The CDR3 loop reads CASSLEQGGAFL. CDR3 DNA: TGTGCCAGCAGCTTAGAGCAGGGAGGAGCTTTCTTG.

The V and J genes are TRBV6-2 or TRBV6-3 and TRBJ2-2; tentatively, D is TRBD2 (6 bases). The ends were cut back, 0 bases at V and 4 bases at J, with 21 bases in the middle. The CDR3 spans 19 residues. The germline V gene has CDR1 MNHEY and CDR2 SVGEGT. The CDR3 here is CASSYSSRAGVLITGELFF. CDR3 nucleotides: TGTGCCAGCAGTTACTCGAGTAGAGCGGGCGTACTCATCACCGGGGAGCTGTTTTTT.

There are a few counts of this clonotype. The junction shows a germline mismatch at one end, possibly a read error. V usage is TRBV2 and J usage is TRBJ2-7, with a tentative D call TRBD2 (5 bases). The CDR3 totals 15 residues. Germline CDR1 and CDR2: SNHLY and FYNNEI. This chain's CDR3 is CASSPYTASSCEQYF. The CDR3 nucleotides read TGTGCCAGCAGTCCCTACACGGCTAGCTCCTGCGAGCAGTACTTC.

The genes are TRBV7-2 and TRBJ2-5; possible D gene TRBD1, 5 bases. CDR3 length: 14 amino acids. V shed 6 bases and J shed 2 bases, with 13 bases lying between them. Per germline, CDR1 SGHTA and CDR2 FQGNSA. The CDR3 DNA reads TGTGCCAGCAGTCGACAGTGGGTTCAAGAGACCCAGTACTTC. It is translated as CASSRQWVQETQYF.

This chain joins TRBV3-1 and TRBJ2-1, with D perhaps matching TRBD1 (5 bases). The DNA end favors TRBJ2-7, so the J call may be wrong. The CDR3 sequence is 16 residues long. Germline-derived CDR1 and CDR2 are LGHDT and YNNKEL (reference sequence). The CDR3 sequence is CASSQVRIQESRVQYF. CDR3 bases: TGTGCCAGCAGCCAAGTCCGTATACAGGAATCTCGGGTGCAGTACTTC.

The V call is TRBV6-5, the J call TRBJ2-4; no reliable D call. Trimming removed 5 bases at V and 8 bases at J, with 10 bases between. The CDR3 has 12 residues. Germline CDR1 and CDR2: MNHEY and SVGAGI. The CDR3: CASSNQWDIQYF. The CDR3 coding sequence is TGTGCCAGCAGTAACCAGTGGGACATTCAGTACTTC.

This sequence joins TRBV2 and TRBJ2-7; TRBD2 might be the D (5 bases). Germline values: CDR1 SNHLY, CDR2 FYNNEI. The germline V and J ends were trimmed by 6 bases and 7 bases, with 13 bases remaining between them. CDR3 length: 12 amino acids. CDR3 nucleotide sequence: TGTGCCAGCAGGGTAGGGCCGGGGGAGCAGTACTTC. Translation gives CASRVGPGEQYF.

This clonotype was recorded a few times. The V call is TRBV5-5, the J call TRBJ2-1; 7 bases are a match to TRBD1. The CDR3 totals 14 residues. The trim removed 1 base at V and 4 bases at J, leaving 2 bases unmatched. Germline CDR1 is SGHKS and CDR2 is YYEKEE (reference sequence). Here the CDR3 DNA reads TGTGCCAGCAGCTTGTCCAGGGGGTACAATGAGCAGTTCTTC. Translation gives CASSLSRGYNEQFF.

The J gene is TRBJ2-3, the V gene TRBV7-2; 12 nucleotides align to TRBD2. Germline CDR1 and CDR2: SGHTA and FQGNSA. The CDR3 has 19 amino acids. V was pared by 8 bases and J by 1 base, with 16 bases of the junction left unmatched. The CDR3 here is CASGSPLAGGIVGTDTQYF. The CDR3 nucleotides read TGTGCCAGCGGCTCGCCGCTAGCGGGAGGGATTGTGGGCACAGATACGCAGTATTTT.

This clonotype was seen more than once but under ten times. The chain is built from TRBV4-3 and TRBJ2-3, with a weak D call TRBD1 (7 bases). V was shortened by 1 base and J by 0 bases, with 17 bases between the two germline ends. The CDR3 sequence is 18 residues long. Looked up from germline, CDR1 is LGHNA and CDR2 is YSLEER. In nucleotides, the CDR3 is TGCGCCAGCAGCCAAGCTTACCTACAGGGGACTAGCACAGATACGCAGTATTTT. Translated, it gives CASSQAYLQGTSTDTQYF.

In this sample, this clonotype turned up once. The chain employs TRBV5-1 and TRBJ1-4, with TRBD1 as a possible D gene (5 bases). Germline-derived CDR1 and CDR2 are SGHRS and YFSETQ. Trimming removed 1 base from V and 5 bases from J, with 30 bases in between. The CDR3 loop spans 21 amino acids. Here the CDR3 DNA reads TGCGCCAGCAGCTTGAGTGGTTATGAAGGACGGGGCAGGGCAGGAAATGAAAAACTGTTTTTT. This translates into CASSLSGYEGRGRAGNEKLFF.